These T cell receptor beta chains were read from a single sample in a study of T cells after yellow fever vaccination. TCRdb reprocessed the 5' RACE reads with MiXCR, giving one entry per CDR3 protein. The sample carries 300,000 or so distinct CDR3 sequences, roughly 4% recorded once. Here the sequenced sample was PBMCs, taken 5 days after the yellow fever booster vaccination. Every receptor here comes from a man aged 18 to 35 who received the YFV17D yellow fever vaccine. The CDR3 runs from the conserved cysteine through the conserved F or W.

j_call: TRBJ1-1; v_call: TRBV20-1; cdr3_aa: CSAATGMGTEAFF
j_call: TRBJ2-1; v_call: TRBV5-1; cdr3_aa: CASSLGDRGFDEQFF
j_call: TRBJ1-6; v_call: TRBV20-1; cdr3_aa: CSDGTGDSPLHF
j_call: TRBJ2-1; v_call: TRBV5-4; cdr3_aa: CASSPRENEQFF
j_call: TRBJ2-1; v_call: TRBV29-1; cdr3_aa: CSVGSHGPYNEQFF
j_call: TRBJ2-7; v_call: TRBV12-3/TRBV12-4; cdr3_aa: CASSSPEGWGYEQYF
j_call: TRBJ2-1; v_call: TRBV5-4; cdr3_aa: CASSLTPSAHNEQFF
j_call: TRBJ2-1; v_call: TRBV20-1; cdr3_aa: CSARVGYEQFF
j_call: TRBJ2-1; v_call: TRBV5-1; cdr3_aa: CASSSRGDGTNEQFF
j_call: TRBJ2-5; v_call: TRBV3-1; cdr3_aa: CASSHDLGSDETQYF
j_call: TRBJ2-3; v_call: TRBV7-2; cdr3_aa: CASSLGGNPTDTQYF
j_call: TRBJ2-5; v_call: TRBV18; cdr3_aa: CASSPTGEGVTQYF
j_call: TRBJ2-5; v_call: TRBV4-3; cdr3_aa: CASSQGRDRQETQYF
j_call: TRBJ1-1; v_call: TRBV14; cdr3_aa: CASSQEWNTEAFF
j_call: TRBJ1-6; v_call: TRBV2; cdr3_aa: CATTERRDSPLHF
j_call: TRBJ2-7; v_call: TRBV4-1; cdr3_aa: CASSPTRASEQYF
j_call: TRBJ2-7; v_call: TRBV7-2; cdr3_aa: CASSLFGARTGPSYEQYF
j_call: TRBJ2-1; v_call: TRBV6-2/TRBV6-3; cdr3_aa: CASSRGGPSSYNEQFF